Given below is one T cell receptor beta chain in context. The antigen is undetermined. These data originate in a study of vaccination and CD4 T cells after COVID-19. Oncomine TCR Beta short-read sequencing was applied to DNA from cultured CD4+ T cells. TCRdb re-analysed the PCR reads in MiXCR, keeping a single row per CDR3 protein. In the table there are some 23,000 distinct CDR3 sequences, over 60% of which are singletons. This CDR3 is built from 16 residues. As for treatment: roughly 10-day PBMC culture with coronavirus spike peptide pools or control peptides (ViraFEST assay). The chain carries TRBV21-1 and TRBJ1-6; no check of the table's D call, TRBD1, against the DNA was made. TRBV21-1 is labeled a pseudogene. The sequences come from CD4+ T cells from blood, cultured in vitro, collected after SARS-CoV-2 vaccination. The clonotype comes from a human donor who received a COVID-19 vaccine. The CDR3 protein is CASSRTTRKGNSPLHF. In DNA, the CDR3 is TGTGCCAGCAGCAGGACGACAAGGAAGGGGAATTCACCCCTCCACTTT.